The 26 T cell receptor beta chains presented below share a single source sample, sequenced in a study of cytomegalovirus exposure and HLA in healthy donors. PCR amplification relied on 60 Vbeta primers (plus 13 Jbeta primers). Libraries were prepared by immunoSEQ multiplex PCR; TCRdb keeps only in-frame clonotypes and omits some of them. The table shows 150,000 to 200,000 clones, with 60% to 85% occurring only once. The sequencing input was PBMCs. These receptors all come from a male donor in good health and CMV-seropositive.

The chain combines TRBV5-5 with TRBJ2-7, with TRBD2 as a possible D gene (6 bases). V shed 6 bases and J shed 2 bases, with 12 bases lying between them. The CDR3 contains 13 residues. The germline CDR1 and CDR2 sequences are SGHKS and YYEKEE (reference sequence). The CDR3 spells CASNSGLAYEQYF. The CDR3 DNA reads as TGTGCCAGCAACAGCGGGCTAGCCTACGAGCAGTACTTC.

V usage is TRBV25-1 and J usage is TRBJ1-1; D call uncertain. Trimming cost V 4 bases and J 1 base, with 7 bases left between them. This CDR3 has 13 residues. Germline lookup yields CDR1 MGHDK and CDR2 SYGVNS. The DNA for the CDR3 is TGTGCCAGCAGTGCGCGGGAGAACACTGAAGCTTTCTTT. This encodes CASSARENTEAFF.

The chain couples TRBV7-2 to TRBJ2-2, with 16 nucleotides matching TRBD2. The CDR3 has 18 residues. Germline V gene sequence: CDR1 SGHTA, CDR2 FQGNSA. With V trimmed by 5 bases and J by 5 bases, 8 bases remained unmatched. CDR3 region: CASSPGTSGGVITGELFF. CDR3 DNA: TGTGCCAGCAGCCCCGGGACTAGCGGGGGGGTAATAACCGGGGAGCTGTTTTTT. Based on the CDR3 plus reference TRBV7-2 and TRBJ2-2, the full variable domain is GAGVSQSPSNKVTEKGKDVELRCDPISGHTALYWYRQSLGQGLEFLIYFQGNSAPDKSGLPSDRFSAERTGGSVSTLTIQRTQQEDSAVYLCASSPGTSGGVITGELFFGEGSRLTVL.

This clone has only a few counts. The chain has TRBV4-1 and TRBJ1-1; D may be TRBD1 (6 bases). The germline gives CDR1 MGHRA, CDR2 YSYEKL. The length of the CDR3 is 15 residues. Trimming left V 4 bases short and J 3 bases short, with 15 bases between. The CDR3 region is CASSRPTGLDTEAFF. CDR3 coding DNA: TGCGCCAGCAGCCGACCTACAGGGTTGGACACTGAAGCTTTCTTT.

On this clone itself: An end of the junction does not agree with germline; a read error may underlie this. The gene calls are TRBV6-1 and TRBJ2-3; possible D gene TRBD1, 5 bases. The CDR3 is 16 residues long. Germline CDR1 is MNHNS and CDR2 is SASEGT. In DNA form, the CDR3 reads TGTGCCGGCAGTGAACCGGGTAGGGGTCGGACAGATACGCAGTATTTT. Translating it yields CAGSEPGRGRTDTQYF.

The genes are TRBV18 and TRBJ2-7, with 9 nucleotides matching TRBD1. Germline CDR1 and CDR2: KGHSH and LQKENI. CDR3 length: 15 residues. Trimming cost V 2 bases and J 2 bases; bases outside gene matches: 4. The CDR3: CASSPGTGQPYEQYF. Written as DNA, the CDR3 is TGTGCCAGCTCACCAGGGACAGGGCAGCCCTACGAGCAGTACTTC. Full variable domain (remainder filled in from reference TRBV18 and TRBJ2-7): NAGVMQNPRHLVRRRGQEARLRCSPMKGHSHVYWYRQLPEEGLKFMVYLQKENIIDESGMPKERFSAEFPKEGPSILRIQQVVRGDSAAYFCASSPGTGQPYEQYFGPGTRLTVT.

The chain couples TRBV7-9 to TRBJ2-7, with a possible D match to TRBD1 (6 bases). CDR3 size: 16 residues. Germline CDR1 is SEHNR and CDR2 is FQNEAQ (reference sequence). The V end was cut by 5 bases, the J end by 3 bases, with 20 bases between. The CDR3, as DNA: TGTGCCAGCAGCCCCAACCCCCGTCAGGGGAGCTACGAGCAGTACTTC. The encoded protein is CASSPNPRQGSYEQYF.

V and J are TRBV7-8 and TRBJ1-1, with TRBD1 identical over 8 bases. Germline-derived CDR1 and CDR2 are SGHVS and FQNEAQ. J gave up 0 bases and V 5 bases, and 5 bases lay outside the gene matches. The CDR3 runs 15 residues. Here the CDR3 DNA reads TGTGCCAGCAGCGCCGGACAGGGCATGAACACTGAAGCTTTCTTT. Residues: CASSAGQGMNTEAFF.

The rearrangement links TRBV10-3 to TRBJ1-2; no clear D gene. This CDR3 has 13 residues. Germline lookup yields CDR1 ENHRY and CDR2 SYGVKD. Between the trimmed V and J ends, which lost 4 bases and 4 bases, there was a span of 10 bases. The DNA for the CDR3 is TGTGCCATCAGTGTTACGGAGGGCTATGGCTACACCTTC. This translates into CAISVTEGYGYTF.

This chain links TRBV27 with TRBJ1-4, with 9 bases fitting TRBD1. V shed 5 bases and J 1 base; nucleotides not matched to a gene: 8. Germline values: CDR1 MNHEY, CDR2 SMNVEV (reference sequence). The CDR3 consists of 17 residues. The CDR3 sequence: CASSPTGGRRTNEKLFF. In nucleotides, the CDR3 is TGTGCCAGCAGTCCGACAGGGGGAAGGAGAACTAATGAAAAACTGTTTTTT.

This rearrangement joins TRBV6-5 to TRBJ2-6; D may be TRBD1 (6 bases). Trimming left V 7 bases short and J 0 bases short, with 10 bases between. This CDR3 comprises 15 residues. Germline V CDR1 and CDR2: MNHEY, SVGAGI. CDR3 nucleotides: TGTGCCAGCACGCAAGGGGGCTCTGGGGCCAACGTCCTGACTTTC. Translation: CASTQGGSGANVLTF.

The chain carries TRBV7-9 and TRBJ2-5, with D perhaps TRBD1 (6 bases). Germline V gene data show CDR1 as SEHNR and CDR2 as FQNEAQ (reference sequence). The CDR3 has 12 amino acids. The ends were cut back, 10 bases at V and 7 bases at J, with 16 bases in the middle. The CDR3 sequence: CAIMGAVGTQYF. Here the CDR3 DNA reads TGTGCCATCATGGGGGCGGTTGGGACCCAGTACTTC.

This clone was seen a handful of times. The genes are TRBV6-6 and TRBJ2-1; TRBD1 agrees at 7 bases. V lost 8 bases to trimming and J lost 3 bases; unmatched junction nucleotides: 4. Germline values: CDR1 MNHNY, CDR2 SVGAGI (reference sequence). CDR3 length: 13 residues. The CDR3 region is CASATGDYNEQFF. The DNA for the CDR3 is TGTGCCAGCGCCACAGGGGACTACAATGAGCAGTTCTTC.

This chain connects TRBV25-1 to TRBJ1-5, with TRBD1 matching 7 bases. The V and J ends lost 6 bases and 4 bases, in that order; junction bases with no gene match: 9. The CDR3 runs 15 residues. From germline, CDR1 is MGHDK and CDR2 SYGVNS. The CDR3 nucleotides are TGTGCCAGCAGATCGGGGAACAGGGGAAATCAGCCCCAGCATTTT. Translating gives CASRSGNRGNQPQHF.

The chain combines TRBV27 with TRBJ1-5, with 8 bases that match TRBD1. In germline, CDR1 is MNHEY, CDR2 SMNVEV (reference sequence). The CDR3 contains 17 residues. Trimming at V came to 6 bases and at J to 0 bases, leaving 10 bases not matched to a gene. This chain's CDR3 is CASSLTGATYSNQPQHF. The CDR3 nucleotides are TGTGCCAGCAGCCTGACAGGGGCAACCTATAGCAATCAGCCCCAGCATTTT.

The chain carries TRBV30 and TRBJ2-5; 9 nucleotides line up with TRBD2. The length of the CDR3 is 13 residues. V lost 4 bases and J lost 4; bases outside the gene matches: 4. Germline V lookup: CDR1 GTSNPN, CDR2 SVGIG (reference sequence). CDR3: CAWTAGGGETQYF. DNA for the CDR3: TGTGCCTGGACCGCGGGGGGGGGAGAGACCCAGTACTTC.

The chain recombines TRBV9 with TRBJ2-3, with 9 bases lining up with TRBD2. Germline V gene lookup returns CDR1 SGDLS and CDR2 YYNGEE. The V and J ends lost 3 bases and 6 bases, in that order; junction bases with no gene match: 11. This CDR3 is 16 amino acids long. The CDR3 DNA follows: TGTGCCAGCAGCGATACTAGCGGGCAATTTCTGGATACGCAGTATTTT. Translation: CASSDTSGQFLDTQYF.

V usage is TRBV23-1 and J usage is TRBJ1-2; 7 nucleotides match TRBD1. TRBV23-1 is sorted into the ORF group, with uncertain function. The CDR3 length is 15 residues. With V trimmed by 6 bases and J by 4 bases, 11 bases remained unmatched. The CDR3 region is CASRPPEGAPYGYTF. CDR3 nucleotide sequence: TGCGCCAGCAGACCTCCCGAGGGGGCCCCCTATGGCTACACCTTC.

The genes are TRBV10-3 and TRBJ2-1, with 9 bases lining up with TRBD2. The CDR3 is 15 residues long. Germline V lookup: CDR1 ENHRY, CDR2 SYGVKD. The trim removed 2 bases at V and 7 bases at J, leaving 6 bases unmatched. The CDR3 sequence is CAISEAASGANEQFF. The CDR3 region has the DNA TGTGCCATCAGTGAGGCGGCTAGCGGGGCGAATGAGCAGTTCTTC.

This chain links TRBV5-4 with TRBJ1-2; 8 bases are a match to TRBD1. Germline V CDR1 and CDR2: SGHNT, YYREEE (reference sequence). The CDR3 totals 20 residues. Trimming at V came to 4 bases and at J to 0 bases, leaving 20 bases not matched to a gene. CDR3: CASSLSQGRTGQLTNYGYTF. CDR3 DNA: TGTGCCAGCAGCCTATCTCAGGGCAGGACAGGGCAGCTAACTAACTATGGCTACACCTTC.

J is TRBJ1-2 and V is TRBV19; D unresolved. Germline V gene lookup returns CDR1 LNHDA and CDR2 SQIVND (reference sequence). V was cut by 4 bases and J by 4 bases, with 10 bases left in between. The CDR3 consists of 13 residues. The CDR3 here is CASSRATAYGYTF. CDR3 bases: TGTGCCAGTAGTAGGGCCACCGCCTATGGCTACACCTTC.

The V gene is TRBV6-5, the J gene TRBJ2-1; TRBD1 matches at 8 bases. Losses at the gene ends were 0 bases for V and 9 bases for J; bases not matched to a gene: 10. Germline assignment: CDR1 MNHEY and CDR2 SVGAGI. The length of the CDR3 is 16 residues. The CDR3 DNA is TGTGCCAGCAGTTACTCGGACAGGGTGGCCTTGGGTGAGCAGTTCTTC. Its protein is CASSYSDRVALGEQFF.

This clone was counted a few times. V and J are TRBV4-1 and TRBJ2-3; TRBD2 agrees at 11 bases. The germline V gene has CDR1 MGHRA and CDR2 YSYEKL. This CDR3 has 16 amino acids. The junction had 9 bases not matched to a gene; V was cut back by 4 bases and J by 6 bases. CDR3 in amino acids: CASSLVLAGAGDTQYF. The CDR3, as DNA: TGCGCCAGCAGCCTGGTACTAGCGGGGGCGGGTGATACGCAGTATTTT.

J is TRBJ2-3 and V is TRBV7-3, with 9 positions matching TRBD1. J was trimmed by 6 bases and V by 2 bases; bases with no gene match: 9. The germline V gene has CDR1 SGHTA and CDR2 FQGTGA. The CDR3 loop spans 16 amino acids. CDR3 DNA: TGTGCCAGCAGCTTAGCGGGGACAGGGATGGTGGATACGCAGTATTTT. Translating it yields CASSLAGTGMVDTQYF.

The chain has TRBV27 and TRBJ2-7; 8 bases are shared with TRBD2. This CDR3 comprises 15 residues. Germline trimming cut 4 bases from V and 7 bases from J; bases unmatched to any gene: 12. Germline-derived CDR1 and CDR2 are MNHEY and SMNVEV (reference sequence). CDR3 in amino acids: CASSSITGGGREQYF. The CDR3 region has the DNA TGTGCCAGCAGTTCCATCACCGGCGGGGGGAGAGAGCAGTACTTC.

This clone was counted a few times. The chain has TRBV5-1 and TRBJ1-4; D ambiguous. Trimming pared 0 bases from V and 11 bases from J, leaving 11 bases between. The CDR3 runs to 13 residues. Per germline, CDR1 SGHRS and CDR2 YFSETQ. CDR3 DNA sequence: TGCGCCAGCAGCTTGGAGGCCCCCGGGAAACTGTTTTTT. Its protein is CASSLEAPGKLFF.